This T cell receptor beta chain was retrieved from a study of control samples from healthy donors and cancer patients. The assay was immunoSEQ multiplex PCR, and TCRdb's table has in-frame clones only and misses some. The sample lists 13,000 or so clones, roughly 88% occurring once. Looked up from germline, CDR1 is SEHNR and CDR2 is FQNEAQ (reference sequence). The CDR3 sequence is 13 residues long. V dropped 1 base and J dropped 5 bases, with 8 bases sitting between them. This TCR was sampled from a male donor with melanoma. The sequenced material came from formalin-fixed, paraffin-embedded tissue. The chain joins TRBV7-9 to TRBJ1-1; D remains unclear. The CDR3 spells CASSLGAGTEAFF. In DNA, the CDR3 is TGTGCCAGCAGCTTAGGGGCTGGTACTGAAGCTTTCTTT. Full variable domain (remainder filled in from reference TRBV7-9 and TRBJ1-1): DTGVSQNPRHKITKRGQNVTFRCDPISEHNRLYWYRQTLGQGPEFLTYFQNEAQLEKSRLLSDRFSAERPKGSFSTLEIQRTEQGDSAMYLCASSLGAGTEAFFGQGTRLTVV.